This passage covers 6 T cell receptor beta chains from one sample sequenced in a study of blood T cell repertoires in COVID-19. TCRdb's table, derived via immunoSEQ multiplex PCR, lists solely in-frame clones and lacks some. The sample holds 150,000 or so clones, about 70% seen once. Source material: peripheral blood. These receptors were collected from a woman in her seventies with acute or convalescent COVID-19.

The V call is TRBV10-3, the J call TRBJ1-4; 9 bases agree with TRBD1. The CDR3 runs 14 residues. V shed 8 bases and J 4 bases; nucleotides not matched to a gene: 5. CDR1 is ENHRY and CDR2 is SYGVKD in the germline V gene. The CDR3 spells CAIRRQGDNEKLFF. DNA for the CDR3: TGTGCCATCCGCCGACAGGGGGATAATGAAAAACTGTTTTTT.

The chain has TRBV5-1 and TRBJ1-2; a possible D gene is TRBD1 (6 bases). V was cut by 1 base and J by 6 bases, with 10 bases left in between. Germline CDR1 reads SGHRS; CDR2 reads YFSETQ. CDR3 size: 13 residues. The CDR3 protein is CASSLSGVDGYTF. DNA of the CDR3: TGCGCCAGCAGCTTGTCAGGGGTAGATGGCTACACCTTC. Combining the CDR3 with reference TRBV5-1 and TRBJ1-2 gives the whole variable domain KAGVTQTPRYLIKTRGQQVTLSCSPISGHRSVSWYQQTPGQGLQFLFEYFSETQRNKGNFPGRFSGRQFSNSRSEMNVSTLELGDSALYLCASSLSGVDGYTFGSGTRLTVV.

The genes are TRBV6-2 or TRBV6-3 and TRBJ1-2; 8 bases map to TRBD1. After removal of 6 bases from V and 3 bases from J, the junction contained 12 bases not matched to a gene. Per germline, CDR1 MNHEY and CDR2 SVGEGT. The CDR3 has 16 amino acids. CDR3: CASRPLSTGVDYGYTF. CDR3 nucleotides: TGTGCCAGCAGACCTCTATCGACAGGGGTAGACTATGGCTACACCTTC.

In nucleotides, the CDR3 is TGTGCCAGCAGCTTAGGACAGGGGTTGGGTAGTTCACCCCTCCACTTT. Translated: CASSLGQGLGSSPLHF. The V call is TRBV7-9, the J call TRBJ1-6, with 8 bases identical to TRBD1. J gave up 9 bases and V 1 base, and 8 bases lay outside the gene matches. The CDR3 totals 16 residues. Germline lookup yields CDR1 SEHNR and CDR2 FQNEAQ (reference sequence). Full variable domain (rest looked up from reference TRBV7-9 and TRBJ1-6): DTGVSQNPRHKITKRGQNVTFRCDPISEHNRLYWYRQTLGQGPEFLTYFQNEAQLEKSRLLSDRFSAERPKGSFSTLEIQRTEQGDSAMYLCASSLGQGLGSSPLHFGNGTRLTVT.

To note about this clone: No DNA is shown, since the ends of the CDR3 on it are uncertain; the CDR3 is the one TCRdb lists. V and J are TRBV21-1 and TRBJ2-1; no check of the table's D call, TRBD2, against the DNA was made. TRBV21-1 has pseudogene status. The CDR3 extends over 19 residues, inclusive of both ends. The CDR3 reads CASSKALWERGDCQNEQFF.

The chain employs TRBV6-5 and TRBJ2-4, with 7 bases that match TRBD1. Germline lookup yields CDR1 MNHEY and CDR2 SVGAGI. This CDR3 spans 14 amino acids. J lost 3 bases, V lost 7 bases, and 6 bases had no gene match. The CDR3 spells CASTQTGSKNIQYF. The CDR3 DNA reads TGTGCCAGCACCCAGACAGGGAGCAAAAACATTCAGTACTTC.